These 8 T cell receptor beta chains share one sample of origin, sequenced in a study of shared clonotypes between healthy human individuals. The naive CD8 subset, CD45RO-negative cells positively selected for CCR7, excluded terminally differentiated effector memory CD45RA+ cells. Measured with immunoSEQ multiplex PCR; TCRdb has only the in-frame clones, and not every one. The table includes hundreds of thousands of clones, 95% detected once. Sequenced input: naive CD8+ T cells sorted from blood. The receptors derive from a woman aged 25 to 39 in good health.

The J gene is TRBJ1-1, the V gene TRBV15; D is unclear. The CDR3 sequence is 17 residues long. The germline V gene has CDR1 LNHNV and CDR2 YYDKDF (reference sequence). Deletions cut 2 bases from V and 4 bases from J, with 20 bases between. CDR3 region: CATSRSWGLFRSTEAFF. The CDR3 nucleotides read TGTGCCACCAGCAGATCTTGGGGATTATTTAGGAGCACTGAAGCTTTCTTT.

The genes are TRBV5-5 and TRBJ2-7; the match to TRBD2 covers 7 bases. Germline V gene data show CDR1 as SGHKS and CDR2 as YYEKEE (reference sequence). This CDR3 spans 15 amino acids. The trim removed 7 bases at V and 2 bases at J, leaving 12 bases unmatched. Here the CDR3 reads CASWEGRRPPYEQYF. CDR3 nucleotide sequence: TGTGCCAGCTGGGAGGGACGGAGGCCACCCTACGAGCAGTACTTC.

This clone was found once. The junction and the germline gene differ at one end; a read error may be behind it. V usage is TRBV11-2 and J usage is TRBJ2-7; 9 bases map to TRBD1. The CDR3 sequence is 16 residues long. Germline CDR1 and CDR2: SGHAT and FQNNGV. Here the CDR3 reads CASGFLTGGDLRMQYF. CDR3 DNA: TGTGCCAGCGGCTTCCTGACAGGGGGAGACCTACGGATGCAGTACTTC.

V and J are TRBV6-5 and TRBJ2-3; TRBD1 matches 9 bases. J was trimmed by 1 base and V by 5 bases; bases with no gene match: 4. The CDR3 extends over 15 amino acids. CDR1 and CDR2 (germline): MNHEY, SVGAGI. The CDR3, as DNA: TGTGCCAGCAGTCCCAACAGGGGGCGCACAGATACGCAGTATTTT. It specifies CASSPNRGRTDTQYF.

The chain uses TRBV10-3 and TRBJ1-2, with TRBD1 identical over 8 bases. V shed 2 bases, J shed 7 bases, and the junction held 15 bases outside the gene matches. This CDR3 has 17 residues. Germline V lookup: CDR1 ENHRY, CDR2 SYGVKD. DNA of the CDR3: TGTGCCATCAGTGAGCTAGAAGACAGGGGTGAACCTAGTGGCTACACCTTC. As protein: CAISELEDRGEPSGYTF.

V is TRBV4-2 and J is TRBJ2-1, with D perhaps matching TRBD1 (6 bases). Germline V gives CDR1 LGHNA, CDR2 YNFKEQ. V was cut by 3 bases and J by 9 bases, with 6 bases left in between. The CDR3 sequence is 11 residues long. In DNA form, the CDR3 reads TGTGCCAGCAGCCAGGGGGCTGAGCAGTTCTTC. Its translation is CASSQGAEQFF.

This chain links TRBV7-9 with TRBJ1-3, with D hard to call. CDR3 length equals 12 residues. V gave up 5 bases and J gave up 7 bases, with 9 bases separating them. Germline V lookup: CDR1 SEHNR, CDR2 FQNEAQ (reference sequence). The CDR3 protein is CASSAIGNTIYF. In DNA, the CDR3 is TGTGCCAGCAGCGCAATCGGGAACACCATATATTTT.

This CDR3 reads CASSQQGIGTEAFF. The CDR3 DNA reads TGTGCCAGCAGTCAGCAGGGAATAGGTACTGAAGCTTTCTTT. The V call is TRBV2, the J call TRBJ1-1; maybe TRBD1 (5 bases). This CDR3 has 14 amino acids. V lost 5 bases and J 5 bases, leaving 15 bases between the germline ends. CDR1 SNHLY and CDR2 FYNNEI come from the germline V gene.